The following is a T cell receptor beta chain sequence with its context. Its antigen is unknown. This record comes from a study of monozygotic twins with inflammatory bowel disease. General study findings and limits: Repertoire similarity did not separate concordant from discordant twins, possibly from limited power.

UMIs were attached via template switching, each with a 6-nucleotide sample barcode. Each of TCRalpha and TCRbeta cDNA went through two nested PCRs, lasting approximately 17 and 9 cycles. TCRdb reanalyzed the 5' RACE reads and collapses them to one entry per CDR3 protein, without DNA. The table lists approximately 120,000 distinct CDR3 sequences, with around 12% in the top ten. From germline, CDR1 is MDHEN and CDR2 SYDVKM. The CDR3 extends over 15 amino acids. The TCR was taken from a human donor with ulcerative colitis or Crohn's disease, or a healthy co-twin of an affected twin (not recorded which). The chain is built from TRBV28 and TRBJ1-6; the D gene TCRdb calls, TRBD1, cannot be checked with no DNA. Sequencing used blood. The CDR3 reads CASSFDRDYNSPLHF.